This T cell receptor (beta chain) was sequenced during a study of radiation and T cells in renal cell carcinoma. Study results and limitations: No pretreatment tumor biopsies were available for baseline clonotypes. In blood, top tumor clones expanded by 2 weeks, shrinking by 4.

The V gene lost 0 bases and the J gene lost 6 bases, with 13 bases spanning the gap. Germline V gives CDR1 SGDLS, CDR2 YYNGEE. CDR3 length: 15 amino acids. Noted time point: blood 2 weeks post-SBRT. Treatment indicated: 15 Gy SBRT to primary tumor, nephrectomy 4 weeks later. Serial blood draws occurred at baseline and 2 and 4 weeks post-SBRT. Clear cell pathology was present in this patient's renal cell carcinoma. The data were produced by immunoSEQ multiplex PCR, yet TCRdb's version contains in-frame clones alone and is incomplete. The table has some 120,000 clones, approximately 90% seen once. With respect to this clone: Its antigen remains unknown.

The source was blood, collected from a patient whose treatment included radiotherapy and nephrectomy. The chain combines TRBV9 with TRBJ2-1; no clear D. This clonotype originated in a woman in her 70s with renal cell carcinoma. CDR3 sequence: CASSVVGSPSNEQFF. The CDR3 DNA follows: TGTGCCAGCAGCGTAGTTGGATCACCGTCCAATGAGCAGTTCTTC. The full variable domain, rest sourced from reference TRBV9 and TRBJ2-1, is DSGVTQTPKHLITATGQRVTLRCSPRSGDLSVYWYQQSLDQGLQFLIQYYNGEERAKGNILERFSAQQFPDLHSELNLSSLELGDSALYFCASSVVGSPSNEQFFGPGTRLTVL.